This is a list of T cell receptor beta chains from one sample in a study of cytomegalovirus exposure and HLA in healthy donors. TCRdb keeps only in-frame clones here, not all; method: immunoSEQ multiplex PCR. This sample has about 120,000 clones, with 75% to 85% found just once. Sequenced sample: PBMCs. The receptors derive from a female donor in good health and CMV-seropositive. CDR3s include the opening cysteine and the closing phenylalanine or tryptophan. The D gene is left open where the match is weak. Not every row has a clone size; where given, it reads once, few, many or a size class.

-	TRBV4-3	TRBD2	TRBJ2-6	TGCGCCAGCAGCCAAGGGGGGGGAATCTCTGGGGCCAACGTCCTGACTTTC	CASSQGGGISGANVLTF
-	TRBV7-9	TRBD1	TRBJ1-4	TGTGCCAGCAGCACCGGGACAGGGACTAATGAAAAACTGTTTTTT	CASSTGTGTNEKLFF
-	TRBV7-2	TRBD1	TRBJ1-1	TGTGCCAGCAGCTTACCGGGACAGGGGGTCACTGAAGCTTTCTTT	CASSLPGQGVTEAFF
-	TRBV11-1	-	TRBJ2-7	TGTGCCAGCAGCTTAGCCCCCGGGGTGAGCACCTACGAGCAGTACTTC	CASSLAPGVSTYEQYF
once	TRBV12-5	TRBD1	TRBJ2-2	TGTGCTAGTGGTTTGGACCGGACAGGGGGCTGGACCGGGGAGCTGTTTTTT	CASGLDRTGGWTGELFF
-	TRBV28	TRBD1	TRBJ1-3	TGTGCCAGCATTGGACAGGGGGCGCCCCGAAACACCATATATTTT	CASIGQGAPRNTIYF
-	TRBV19	TRBD1	TRBJ1-2	TGTGCCAGTAGTATATGGACAGGAGAGATTAACTATGGCTACACCTTC	CASSIWTGEINYGYTF
-	TRBV10-2	-	TRBJ1-5	TGCGCCAGCAGCGAGACTTTGTTCAACAATCAGCCCCAGCATTTT	CASSETLFNNQPQHF
-	TRBV6-6	-	TRBJ1-4	TGTGCCAGCAGTAGGGAGGGGTGGGATGAAAAACTGTTTTTT	CASSREGWDEKLFF
-	TRBV7-2	-	TRBJ1-5	TGTGCCAGCAGCTTCGACGGGAGCTATCAGCCCCAGCATTTT	CASSFDGSYQPQHF
-	TRBV7-8	TRBD1	TRBJ1-5	TGTGCCAGCAGCTTAGGTCGGACAGGGGAACAGCCCCAGCATTTT	CASSLGRTGEQPQHF
-	TRBV5-4	-	TRBJ1-2	TGTGCCAGCTCCGGAGCGGGGATTCTTTATGGCTACACCTTC	CASSGAGILYGYTF
-	TRBV5-4	-	TRBJ2-5	TGTGCCAGCAGCTTCGGGCAAGAGACCCAGTACTTC	CASSFGQETQYF
-	TRBV1	-	TRBJ2-3	TGCACCAGCAGCCAAGCCCTAGCGGGGGGGCCTAGCACAGATACGCAGTATTTT	CTSSQALAGGPSTDTQYF
few	TRBV19	-	TRBJ2-7	TGTGCCAGTAGTAAGCCAGGGTCCTACGAGCAGTACTTC	CASSKPGSYEQYF
-	TRBV2	-	TRBJ1-1	TGTGCCAGCAGTGAGGGGGGACGGAGTGAAGCTTTCTTT	CASSEGGRSEAFF
-	TRBV27	-	TRBJ1-1	TGTGCCAGCAGGACGGGGAACACTGAAGCTTTCTTT	CASRTGNTEAFF
-	TRBV7-7	TRBD1	TRBJ2-7	TGTGCTAGCAGCTTAGGGGACAGCTACTCCTACGAGCAGTACTTC	CASSLGDSYSYEQYF
-	TRBV7-9	TRBD1	TRBJ2-7	TGTGCCAGCAGGGCCACAACCGGGACAGGGACTTACGAGCAGTACTTC	CASRATTGTGTYEQYF
-	TRBV28	TRBD1	TRBJ2-7	TGTGCCAGCAGTTTAAGTGGTGGGACAGGGTACGAGCAGTACTTC	CASSLSGGTGYEQYF
-	TRBV27	-	TRBJ2-2	TGTGCCAGCAGTTTGAGTTTGGACACCGGGGAGCTGTTTTTT	CASSLSLDTGELFF
-	TRBV18	TRBD1	TRBJ1-2	TGTGCCAGCTCACCTTCAGGGGGCCCGAACTATGGCTACACCTTC	CASSPSGGPNYGYTF
-	TRBV18	-	TRBJ2-3	TGTGCCAGCTCACCAATGGCGGCAAGCACAGATACGCAGTATTTT	CASSPMAASTDTQYF
few	TRBV20-1	-	TRBJ2-5	TGCAGTGTTCGGGTCCAAGAGACCCAGTACTTC	CSVRVQETQYF
-	TRBV6-5	-	TRBJ1-2	TGTGCCAGCAGTGCGTACAGGGCGACAAACTATGGCTACACCTTC	CASSAYRATNYGYTF
-	TRBV30	-	TRBJ2-5	TGTGCCTGGACTAGTCGCGAGACCCAGTACTTC	CAWTSRETQYF
once	TRBV18	-	TRBJ1-4	TGTGCCAGCTCACCACAAGGGGAAGCTAATGAAAAACTGTTTTTT	CASSPQGEANEKLFF
-	TRBV19	-	TRBJ2-1	TGTGCCAGTAGTATAGCAACTAACTCCTACAATGAGCAGTTCTTC	CASSIATNSYNEQFF
-	TRBV10-1	TRBD1	TRBJ2-7	TGCGCCAGCAGTGATCGTGTGACAGGGGCTAGCTCCTACGAGCAGTACTTC	CASSDRVTGASSYEQYF
-	TRBV4-3	TRBD1	TRBJ2-1	TGCGCCAGCAGCCAAGATTGGAGACAGGGATACAATGAGCAGTTCTTC	CASSQDWRQGYNEQFF
-	TRBV6-4	-	TRBJ1-2	TGTGCCAGTGGAGGACCGGGACTTGGCTACACCTTC	CASGGPGLGYTF
-	TRBV2	-	TRBJ1-1	TGTGCCAGCAGTCGACAGTTCCCCACTGAAGCTTTCTTT	CASSRQFPTEAFF
-	TRBV10-1	-	TRBJ1-6	TGCGCCAGCAGTGCCAGGGTCCGCTCCTATAATTCACCCCTCCACTTT	CASSARVRSYNSPLHF
-	TRBV27	-	TRBJ1-1	TGTGCCAGCAGTTCACAAATAGGGAGAATCGCTGAAGCTTTCTTT	CASSSQIGRIAEAFF
once	TRBV4-3	-	TRBJ1-2	TGCGCCAGCAGCCAAGAGGAATCAGCGGGCTATGGCTACACCTTC	CASSQEESAGYGYTF
-	TRBV6-1	TRBD2	TRBJ2-3	TGTGCCAGCAGTGATCTAGGTTCGGCGGGGGGCTTGTCGCAGTATTTT	CASSDLGSAGGLSQYF
-	TRBV5-4	-	TRBJ2-5	TGTGCCAGCAGCTTAGAATCGGAGGAGACCCAGTACTTC	CASSLESEETQYF
-	TRBV19	TRBD1	TRBJ2-2	TGTGCCAGTAGGAGGACAGGAGGGAACACCGGGGAGCTGTTTTTT	CASRRTGGNTGELFF
few	TRBV5-1	-	TRBJ2-7	TGCGCCAGCAGGGAGGGTACTTCTAGCTACGAGCAGTACTTC	CASREGTSSYEQYF
-	TRBV19	-	TRBJ1-2	TGTGCCAGTAGTATCAGCGTAATACCCTATGGCTACACCTTC	CASSISVIPYGYTF
-	TRBV6-5	-	TRBJ2-7	TGTGCCAGCAGTTACTCGATGTGGGGAGATGCCTACGAGCAGTACTTC	CASSYSMWGDAYEQYF
-	TRBV4-3	-	TRBJ2-5	TGCGCCAGCAGCCAAGAGGTCCTGAGGAGAGAGACCCAGTACTTC	CASSQEVLRRETQYF
once	TRBV9	TRBD2	TRBJ2-2	TGTGCCAGCAGCGTTAGTGGGACTAGCGGGGGTGCCGGGGAGCTGTTTTTT	CASSVSGTSGGAGELFF
-	TRBV29-1	-	TRBJ2-7	TGCAGCGGTGGAGGCTCCTACGAGCAGTACTTC	CSGGGSYEQYF
-	TRBV7-9	TRBD1	TRBJ1-4	TGTGCCAGCAGCTTCGGGAACCCCGGGACAGGACCTGAAAAACTGTTTTTT	CASSFGNPGTGPEKLFF
-	TRBV12-5	-	TRBJ1-5	TGTGCTAGTCGGGGGACTGCAAATCAGCCCCAGCATTTT	CASRGTANQPQHF
few	TRBV28	-	TRBJ1-3	TGTGCCAGCAGCTCTCCTTTCTCCATATATTTT	CASSSPFSIYF
once	TRBV29-1	-	TRBJ2-5	TGCAGCGTCCCCACCCGGGGGACCCAGTACTTC	CSVPTRGTQYF
-	TRBV7-9	-	TRBJ1-6	TGTGCCAGCAGCCGGGGGGATTCACCCCTCCACTTT	CASSRGDSPLHF
-	TRBV6-6	-	TRBJ2-1	TGTGCCAGCAGTACCCCCCACAGTTACAATGAGCAGTTCTTC	CASSTPHSYNEQFF
-	TRBV7-6	TRBD2	TRBJ2-3	TGTGCCAGCAGCTTCGGGGGGGCAGGGAGCACAGATACGCAGTATTTT	CASSFGGAGSTDTQYF
-	TRBV19	TRBD1	TRBJ1-3	TGTGCCAGTAGCGCAGACAGGGCAGGAAACACCATATATTTT	CASSADRAGNTIYF
-	TRBV7-9	-	TRBJ1-1	TGTGCCAGCAGCGGAGGCCCGGCCGCGAACACTGAAGCTTTCTTT	CASSGGPAANTEAFF